Sequencing of this T cell receptor (beta chain) was carried out in a study of Ad26.COV2.S vaccination and SARS-CoV-2 variants. The CDR3 has 15 residues. Deletions cut 5 bases from V and 1 base from J, with 14 bases between. The V gene's germline CDR1 is SEHNR and CDR2 FQNEAQ (reference sequence). The assay was immunoSEQ multiplex PCR, and TCRdb's table has in-frame clones only and misses some. This sample has 330,000 or so clones, with roughly 88% found just once. As for treatment: about 20 received Ad26.COV2.S at low or high dose, single or two shots; about five received placebo; per-sample allocation not given. After the first vaccine or placebo injection, samples were drawn on day 63.

The chain has TRBV7-9 and TRBJ1-1, with no clear D. The sequence came from a person aged 18 to 59 who received the Ad26.COV2.S COVID-19 vaccine or a placebo. The source was peripheral blood, collected in a trial of Ad26.COV2.S vaccine versus placebo. The chain's CDR3 is CASSLAVGRNTEAFF. Written as DNA, the CDR3 is TGTGCCAGCAGCCTGGCCGTGGGTAGGAACACTGAAGCTTTCTTT. The full variable domain, with the rest looked up from reference TRBV7-9 and TRBJ1-1, is DTGVSQNPRHKITKRGQNVTFRCDPISEHNRLYWYRQTLGQGPEFLTYFQNEAQLEKSRLLSDRFSAERPKGSFSTLEIQRTEQGDSAMYLCASSLAVGRNTEAFFGQGTRLTVV.